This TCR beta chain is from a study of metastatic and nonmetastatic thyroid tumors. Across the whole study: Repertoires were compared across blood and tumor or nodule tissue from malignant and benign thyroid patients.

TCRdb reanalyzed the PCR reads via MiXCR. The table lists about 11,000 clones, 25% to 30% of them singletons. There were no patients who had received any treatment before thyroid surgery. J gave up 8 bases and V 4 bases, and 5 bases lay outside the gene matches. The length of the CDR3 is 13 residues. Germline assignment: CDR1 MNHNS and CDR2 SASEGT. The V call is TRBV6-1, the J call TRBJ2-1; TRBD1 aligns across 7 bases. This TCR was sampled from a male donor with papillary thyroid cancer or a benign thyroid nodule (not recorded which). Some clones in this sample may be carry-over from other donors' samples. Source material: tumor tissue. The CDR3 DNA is TGTGCCAGCAGTGTTCGAGGGGGCGATGAGCAGTTCTTC. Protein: CASSVRGGDEQFF.